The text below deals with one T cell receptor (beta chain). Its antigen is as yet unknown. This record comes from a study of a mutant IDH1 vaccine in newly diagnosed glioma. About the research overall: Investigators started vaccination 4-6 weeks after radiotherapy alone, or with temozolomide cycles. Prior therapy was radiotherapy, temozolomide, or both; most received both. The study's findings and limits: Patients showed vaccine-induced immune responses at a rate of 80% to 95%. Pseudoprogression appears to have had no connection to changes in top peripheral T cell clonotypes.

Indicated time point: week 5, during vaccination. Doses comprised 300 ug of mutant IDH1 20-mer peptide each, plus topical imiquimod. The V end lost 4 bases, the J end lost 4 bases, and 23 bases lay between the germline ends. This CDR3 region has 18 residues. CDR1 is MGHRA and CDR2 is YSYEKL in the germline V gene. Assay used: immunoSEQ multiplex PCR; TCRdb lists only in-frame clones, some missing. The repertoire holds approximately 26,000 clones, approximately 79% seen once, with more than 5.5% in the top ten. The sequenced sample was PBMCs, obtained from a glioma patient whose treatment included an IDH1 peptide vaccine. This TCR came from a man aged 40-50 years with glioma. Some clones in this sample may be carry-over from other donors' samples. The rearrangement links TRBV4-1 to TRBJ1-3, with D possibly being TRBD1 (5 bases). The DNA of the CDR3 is TGCGCCAGCAGCCGAAGCCGTTTGGGGCAGTCGAGGGGAAACACCATATATTTT. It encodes CASSRSRLGQSRGNTIYF.